Below are 5 T cell receptor beta chains sequenced from a single sample in a study of regulatory T cells in long-lasting Graves disease. iRepertoire HTBI primers and Arm-PCR of CDR3 regions built TCR beta libraries. TCRdb ran MiXCR on the multiplex PCR reads and lists one entry per CDR3 protein. Among approximately 290,000 distinct CDR3 sequences listed, 20% to 25% were seen once. Specified time point: persistent/refractory GD, antithyroid drugs over 5 years with positive TRAb. Extracted RNA from PBMCs served as the source of the TCR library. This specimen was peripheral blood mononuclear cells (PBMCs), taken when the disease was refractory, from a patient treated with antithyroid drugs. The receptors were sampled from a female donor with Graves disease.

This clonotype has ten or more counts. The rearrangement links TRBV14 to TRBJ1-2, with TRBD1 matching 7 bases. Germline values: CDR1 SGHDN, CDR2 FVKESK. Unmatched junction bases numbered 4, after V lost 4 bases and J lost 2 bases. This CDR3 region has 14 residues. CDR3 in DNA: TGTGCCAGCAGCCGGGGACAGTCCAACTATGGCTACACCTTC. It specifies CASSRGQSNYGYTF.

This clonotype has more than one count but fewer than ten. This chain uses TRBV5-1 with TRBJ2-1; D unclear. The CDR3 is 13 amino acids. V lost 3 bases and J 4 bases, leaving 8 bases between the germline ends. In germline, CDR1 is SGHRS, CDR2 YFSETQ. CDR3 sequence: CASSSSDYNEQFF. DNA of the CDR3: TGCGCCAGCAGCTCGTCGGATTACAATGAGCAGTTCTTC. The full variable domain, in which reference TRBV5-1 and TRBJ2-1 provide the parts outside the CDR3, is KAGVTQTPRYLIKTRGQQVTLSCSPISGHRSVSWYQQTPGQGLQFLFEYFSETQRNKGNFPGRFSGRQFSNSRSEMNVSTLELGDSALYLCASSSSDYNEQFFGPGTRLTVL.

This sequence joins TRBV29-1 and TRBJ1-2, with TRBD1 matching over 7 bases. Germline V CDR1 and CDR2: SQVTM, ANQGSEA. The CDR3 contains 13 residues. Unmatched junction bases numbered 8, after V lost 5 bases and J lost 5 bases. DNA of the CDR3: TGCAGCGTTCTCGAAGACAGGGTGTATGGCTACACCTTC. This encodes CSVLEDRVYGYTF.

This clonotype appeared many times. The chain employs TRBV28 and TRBJ2-2; the D gene could be TRBD1 or TRBD2 (5 bases each). Trimming removed 8 bases from V and 1 base from J, with 11 bases in between. The CDR3 loop spans 14 amino acids. CDR1 is MDHEN, CDR2 SYDVKM, per germline. CDR3 nucleotide sequence: TGTGCCAGCGGATGGGACGGGAACACCGGGGAGCTGTTTTTT. Amino acids: CASGWDGNTGELFF. Supplemented by reference TRBV28 and TRBJ2-2, the full variable domain reads DVKVTQSSRYLVKRTGEKVFLECVQDMDHENMFWYRQDPGLGLRLIYFSYDVKMKEKGDIPEGYSVSREKKERFSLILESASTNQTSMYLCASGWDGNTGELFFGEGSRLTVL.

This clonotype turned up a few times. This chain uses TRBV29-1 with TRBJ2-5; 7 bases are a match to TRBD1. The CDR3 spans 15 residues. Germline CDR1 is SQVTM and CDR2 is ANQGSEA. The J segment lost 1 base and the V segment lost 6 bases, leaving 11 bases of the junction unmatched. The CDR3, as DNA: TGCAGCGTACTGGGACAGCTTTTTGCCCAAGAGACCCAGTACTTC. Its protein product is CSVLGQLFAQETQYF.